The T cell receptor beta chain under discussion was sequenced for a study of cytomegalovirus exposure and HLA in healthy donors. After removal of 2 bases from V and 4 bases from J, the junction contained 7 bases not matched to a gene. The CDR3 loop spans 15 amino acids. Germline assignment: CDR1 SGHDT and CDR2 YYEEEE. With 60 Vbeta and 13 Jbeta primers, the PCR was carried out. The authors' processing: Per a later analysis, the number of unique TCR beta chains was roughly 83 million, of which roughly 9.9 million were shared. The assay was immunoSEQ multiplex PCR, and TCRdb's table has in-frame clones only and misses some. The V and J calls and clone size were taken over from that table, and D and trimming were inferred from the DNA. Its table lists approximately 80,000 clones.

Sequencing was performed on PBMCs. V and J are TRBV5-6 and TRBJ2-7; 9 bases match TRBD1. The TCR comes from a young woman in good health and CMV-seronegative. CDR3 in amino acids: CASSFATGGKYEQYF. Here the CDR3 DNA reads TGTGCCAGCAGCTTCGCGACAGGGGGTAAATACGAGCAGTACTTC.